The clone carrying this T cell receptor (beta chain) turned up a few times. The antigen is not known. Trimming took 4 bases from V and 15 from J; bases not matched to a gene: 9. CDR3 length equals 15 residues. Germline V lookup: CDR1 LGHDT, CDR2 YNNKEL (reference sequence). The cDNA was synthesized by means of template-switch 5'RACE, which was carried out with 10-nucleotide random UMIs. TCRdb reanalysed the 5' RACE reads using MiXCR and keeps one entry per CDR3 protein. In the table there are tens of thousands of distinct CDR3 sequences, approximately 4% of which are singletons. The data stem from a study of neurological immune-mediated disorders. Study findings and constraints: A possible signature appeared as one related-CDR3 cluster, in which phylogenetic grouping placed the repertoires of 18 of 34 multiple sclerosis patients.

This sequence was found in a woman aged 50 to 60 with multiple sclerosis. The sample taken for sequencing was PBMCs. The gene calls are TRBV3-1 and TRBJ2-1, with 16 bases that match TRBD2. This CDR3 reads CASSRPGLAGGPVFF. The CDR3 DNA is TGTGCCAGCAGCCGACCGGGACTAGCGGGGGGGCCAGTGTTCTTC.